This TCR beta chain emerged from a study of shared clonotypes between healthy human individuals (dated by TCRdb to 2020 to 2021). Some background on the complete study: Two women and a few men aged 18 to 49 years were included in the cohort. To increase sequencing depth and limit assay-specific biases, different laboratories used diverse techniques to prepare libraries and sequence TCR repertoires. Per donor, three plates each were used for CD4 naive and CD4 memory, two for CD8 naive, and one for CD8 memory. Per donor, leukapheresis produced somewhere between about 0.8 and 9.5 billion PBMCs. Blood TCR repertoires of a handful of healthy adults were deeply sequenced to estimate repertoire size and the extent of clonotype sharing between individuals.

Donors were healthy HIV-negative adults with no recently reported acute infections or vaccinations. All donors were Caucasian adults living in Nashville, Tennessee, USA. CD4+ T cells were enriched by magnetic negative selection, after which naive cells were positively selected on CD45RA and the negative fraction was taken as the memory subset. Blood was collected by leukapheresis, and PBMCs were isolated by Ficoll-Histopaque density gradient centrifugation and then cryopreserved in liquid nitrogen vapor phase. Analytical flow cytometry was used to check the purity and quantity of every magnetically sorted T cell population. Genomic DNA was isolated from every sorted fraction and measured by UV absorbance on a Nanodrop 2000c. Overall results and qualifications from the work: Pairwise subsampling led to the expectation that sequencing depth would affect the degree of clonotype sharing among donors. The small number of donors limited the genetic and exposure-history diversity represented. Estimated clonotype richness was generally larger for naive than for memory subsets. Across a few donors, roughly 5.4% of naive CD4, 3.5% of naive CD8, roughly 2.2% of memory CD4, and about 0.44% of memory CD8 clonotypes were shared. Clonotypes shared by all four sorted-subset donors showed higher generation probabilities than non-shared clonotypes. Rarefaction of sorted-subset datasets indicated incomplete sequencing despite the large sequencing depth. Sampling was restricted to blood, and TCR repertoires in tissue are likely to differ from TCR repertoires in blood.

Concerning this clone: Its antigen is unknown. It has no much larger one-base neighbor in the sample; base qualities were not kept. Within the sample, other DNA sequences also encode this same CDR3.

TCR CDR3 regions were amplified from genomic DNA by multiplex PCR using the deep immunoSEQ assay. Extracted genomic DNA from each cell subset was spread evenly across all wells of several immunoSEQ 96-well plates, with each plate serving as a replicate. For sorted subsets, each replicate PCR was loaded with approximately 200 ng genomic DNA, equivalent to 30,000 or so T cell genomes. Purified libraries were quantified with a Qubit 3.0 fluorometer, sized on a Bioanalyzer 2100, and re-quantified with the KAPA Library Quantification kit. Every immunoSEQ 96-well plate was sequenced on a dedicated single-read 150-cycle Illumina NextSeq 550 flow cell. Processing in the source paper ran as follows. Because only junctional sequences without quality scores were contained in the immunoSEQ output, filtering matching that applied to full-length reads could not be performed. To assign V/J genes and CDR3, sequences were annotated against IMGT germline references using PyIR, a Python wrapper for IgBLAST v1.9. Reads were removed for weak V/J assignments (E-value above 1e-6), missing CDR3, stop codons, out-of-frame junctions, or ambiguous translated residues. V3J clonotypes were defined by identical inferred V gene, J gene, and CDR3 amino acid sequence. Percentage overlap between repertoires was computed as shared unique clonotypes divided by the size of the smaller repertoire. Richness of each repertoire was evaluated using RTK rarefaction, the Chao1 estimator, and Recon v2.1 estimates of unobserved clonotypes. OLGA was used to compute generation probabilities for all TCRbeta clonotypes that the gDNA method yielded from a few donors. In its TCRdb copy, this immuneACCESS table keeps in-frame sequences only and misses some clones. Where compared with another copy, unresolved V genes explain less than half of these, and the others have no known cause. The D gene and trimming were derived from the DNA, and the V and J assignments and clone size from that table. The sample profile shows 2.3 million or so clones; roughly 93% of them were found once. Of the sample, about 0.39% falls within the top ten clones.

From the cysteine up to the phenylalanine, the CDR3 has a length of 14 residues. Here the CDR3 DNA is all that survives: 42 bases in frame from base 1. V gives up 7 bases and J gives up 3 bases, and the segment between their germline ends measures 15 bases. According to the germline V gene (reference sequence), CDR1 reads LNHDA and CDR2 reads SQIVND. Sequencing was performed on naive CD4+ T cells from PBMCs. The cell subset or site label corresponds to: CD45RA+ positively selected. The chain links TRBV19 with TRBJ2-5; the D gene remains uncertain. This TCR derives from a young man in good health. Some clones in this sample may be carry-over from other donors' samples. In nucleotides, the sequence is TGTGCCAGTACCCCGGGCGGTGGAGAAGAGACCCAGTACTTC. Translation gives CASTPGGGEETQYF.